This T cell receptor (beta chain) was recovered during a study of cytomegalovirus exposure and HLA in healthy donors. Study observations and caveats: Previously analyzed data showed that most TCR beta V segments were productive at a frequency of about 87% or about 30%.

60 Vbeta and 13 Jbeta primers were used in PCR. Libraries were prepared by immunoSEQ multiplex PCR; TCRdb keeps only in-frame clonotypes and omits some of them. The sample holds a few hundred thousand clones; around four fifths are singletons and the top ten take about 0.58%. Notes on this clone: Its antigen remains unknown.

Sequencing used PBMCs. The sequence was collected from a woman aged 40 to 50 in good health and CMV-seronegative.

The CDR3 nucleotides read TGTGCCAGCAGCTTAGCACAGGGGGGAGCTGAAGCTTTCTTT. Protein product: CASSLAQGGAEAFF. The chain couples TRBV11-1 to TRBJ1-1; TRBD1 agrees at 8 bases. This CDR3 has 14 amino acids. V shed 0 bases, J shed 6 bases, and the junction held 3 bases outside the gene matches. The V gene's germline CDR1 is SGHAT and CDR2 FQDESV (reference sequence).